Presented here are 14 T cell receptor beta chains from one specimen sequenced in a study of T cell responses to AZD1222 COVID-19 vaccine. The assay was immunoSEQ multiplex PCR, and TCRdb's table has in-frame clones only and misses some. The profile covers approximately 65,000 clones, with around four fifths appearing a single time and 9% to 13% taken by the ten largest. The material sequenced was peripheral blood, taken on day 0 of AZD1222 vaccination. All receptors come from an adult in good health.

The chain couples TRBV10-3 to TRBJ1-6, with 12 bases lining up with TRBD1. J lost 9 bases, V lost 3 bases, and 3 bases had no gene match. CDR3 length equals 15 residues. Germline lookup yields CDR1 ENHRY and CDR2 SYGVKD. The CDR3 spells CAISEGTGGGSPLHF. The CDR3 DNA sequence: TGTGCCATCAGTGAAGGGACAGGGGGCGGTTCACCCCTCCACTTT.

The gene calls are TRBV6-5 and TRBJ1-1, with a weak D call TRBD1 (5 bases). Trimming shortened V by 6 bases and J by 4 bases, and 15 bases separated the two germline ends. From germline, CDR1 is MNHEY and CDR2 SVGAGI. This CDR3 comprises 14 residues. The CDR3 DNA reads as TGTGCCAGCAGGGGGTATGGAGGGGCCACTGAAGCTTTCTTT. This codes for CASRGYGGATEAFF.

The chain employs TRBV12-3 or TRBV12-4 and TRBJ1-1; perhaps TRBD1 as D (6 bases). The CDR3 has 11 amino acids. V lost 7 bases and J lost 4, with 7 bases in between. The CDR3 DNA reads as TGTGCCAGCAAGGGGGGCACTGAAGCTTTCTTT. Amino acids: CASKGGTEAFF.

The chain combines TRBV3-1 (or the pseudogene TRBV3-2) with TRBJ2-7; no clear D. The CDR3 consists of 13 residues. CDR1 is LGHDT, CDR2 YNNKEL, per germline (reference sequence). V was cut by 3 bases and J by 2 bases, with 8 bases left in between. The DNA for the CDR3 is TGTGCCAGCAGCCAGGGAACTACCTACGAGCAGTACTTC. The encoded protein is CASSQGTTYEQYF.

The chain has TRBV11-2 and TRBJ2-3; D gene ambiguous. CDR3 size: 15 residues. Germline V gene data show CDR1 as SGHAT and CDR2 as FQNNGV. V was shortened by 7 bases and J by 1 base, with 15 bases between the two germline ends. The chain's CDR3 is CASIAYGDGTDTQYF. DNA of the CDR3: TGTGCCAGCATCGCCTATGGGGATGGCACAGATACGCAGTATTTT.

This clone was observed a few times. V usage is TRBV7-9 and J usage is TRBJ1-2; 9 bases line up with TRBD1. With V trimmed by 6 bases and J by 3 bases, 8 bases remained unmatched. Looked up from germline, CDR1 is SEHNR and CDR2 is FQNEAQ (reference sequence). CDR3 size: 15 residues. The CDR3 coding sequence is TGTGCCAGCAGACCTTGGACAGGGGAGGACTATGGCTACACCTTC. It is translated as CASRPWTGEDYGYTF.

This clone showed up just a few times. This sequence joins TRBV7-6 and TRBJ2-7; D possibly corresponds to TRBD1 (7 bases). The germline gives CDR1 SGHVS, CDR2 FNYEAQ. The CDR3 is 13 amino acids. Trimming took 4 bases from V and 5 from J, leaving 12 bases between them. CDR3: CASSYDREDEQYF. DNA of the CDR3: TGTGCCAGCAGCTATGACAGGGAGGACGAGCAGTACTTC. The full variable domain, rest sourced from reference TRBV7-6 and TRBJ2-7, is GAGVSQSPRYKVTKRGQDVALRCDPISGHVSLYWYRQALGQGPEFLTYFNYEAQQDKSGLPNDRFSAERPEGSISTLTIQRTEQRDSAMYRCASSYDREDEQYFGPGTRLTVT.

The V and J genes are TRBV7-2 and TRBJ2-2, with D perhaps matching TRBD1 (6 bases). The CDR3 covers 14 residues. V was clipped by 1 base and J by 3 bases, with 6 bases between them. Germline CDR1 SGHTA, CDR2 FQGNSA. Here the CDR3 reads CASSLGGHTGELFF. The CDR3 region has the DNA TGTGCCAGCAGCTTAGGGGGGCACACCGGGGAGCTGTTTTTT.

The CDR3 here is CAISESGGPQPQHF. The CDR3 region has the DNA TGTGCCATCAGTGAGTCTGGGGGCCCTCAGCCCCAGCATTTT. V gene TRBV10-3 combines with J gene TRBJ1-5; maybe TRBD1 (6 bases). Trimming pared 0 bases from V and 6 bases from J, leaving 9 bases between. Germline V gene lookup returns CDR1 ENHRY and CDR2 SYGVKD. The CDR3 sequence is 14 residues long.

This clone came up once. The chain joins TRBV9 to TRBJ2-5, with D perhaps given as TRBD1 or TRBD2 (5 bases each). CDR1 and CDR2 (germline): SGDLS, YYNGEE. The CDR3 is 13 amino acids. Trimming took off 5 bases at V and 3 bases at J, with 11 bases between the two ends. Here the CDR3 DNA reads TGTGCCAGCAGTCCCGGGACCAAAGAGACCCAGTACTTC. Encoded protein: CASSPGTKETQYF.

This chain uses TRBV20-1 with TRBJ2-1, with a possible D match to TRBD2 (6 bases). Germline CDR1 reads DFQATT; CDR2 reads SNEGSKA (reference sequence). CDR3 length: 16 amino acids. V was cut by 3 bases and J by 0 bases, with 15 bases left in between. The CDR3 sequence: CSASQRTKISYNEQFF. The DNA of the CDR3 is TGCAGTGCTAGTCAACGGACTAAGATCTCCTACAATGAGCAGTTCTTC.

The chain recombines TRBV6-1 with TRBJ1-4; TRBD1 matches 10 bases. The CDR3 covers 16 residues. In germline, CDR1 is MNHNS, CDR2 SASEGT. V lost 4 bases to trimming and J lost 5 bases; unmatched junction nucleotides: 7. In DNA form, the CDR3 reads TGTGCCAGCAGTGGGCTACCGGGACAGGGGAATGAAAAACTGTTTTTT. It specifies CASSGLPGQGNEKLFF.

This clone occurred a few times. The CDR3 loop is CASSLVGPYNEQFF. Here the CDR3 DNA reads TGTGCCAGCAGCTTAGTAGGGCCATACAATGAGCAGTTCTTC. This sequence joins TRBV7-9 and TRBJ2-1; D is undetermined. The CDR3 loop spans 14 amino acids. CDR1 is SEHNR, CDR2 FQNEAQ, per germline (reference sequence). Between the trimmed V and J ends, which lost 1 base and 4 bases, there was a span of 8 bases.

The CDR3 region has the DNA TGTGCCAGCAGTTTTACCCGAATCAATGAGCAGTTCTTC. Its protein is CASSFTRINEQFF. The rearrangement uses TRBV28 and TRBJ2-1; D is ambiguous. This CDR3 is built from 13 residues. V shed 3 bases and J shed 6 bases, with 9 bases lying between them. Per germline, CDR1 MDHEN and CDR2 SYDVKM. Supplemented by reference TRBV28 and TRBJ2-1, the full variable domain reads DVKVTQSSRYLVKRTGEKVFLECVQDMDHENMFWYRQDPGLGLRLIYFSYDVKMKEKGDIPEGYSVSREKKERFSLILESASTNQTSMYLCASSFTRINEQFFGPGTRLTVL.